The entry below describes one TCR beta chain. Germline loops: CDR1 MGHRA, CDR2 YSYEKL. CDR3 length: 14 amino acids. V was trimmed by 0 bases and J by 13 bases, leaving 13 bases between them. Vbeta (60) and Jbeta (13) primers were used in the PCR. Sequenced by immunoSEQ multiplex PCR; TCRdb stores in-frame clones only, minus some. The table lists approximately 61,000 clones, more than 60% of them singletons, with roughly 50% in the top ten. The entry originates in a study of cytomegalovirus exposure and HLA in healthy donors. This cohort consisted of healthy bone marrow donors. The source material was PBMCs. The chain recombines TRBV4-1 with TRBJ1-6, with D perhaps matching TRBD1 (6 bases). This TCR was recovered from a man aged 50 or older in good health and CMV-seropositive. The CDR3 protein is CASSQDDQGLPLHF. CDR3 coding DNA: TGCGCCAGCAGCCAAGATGATCAGGGGCTGCCCCTCCACTTT.